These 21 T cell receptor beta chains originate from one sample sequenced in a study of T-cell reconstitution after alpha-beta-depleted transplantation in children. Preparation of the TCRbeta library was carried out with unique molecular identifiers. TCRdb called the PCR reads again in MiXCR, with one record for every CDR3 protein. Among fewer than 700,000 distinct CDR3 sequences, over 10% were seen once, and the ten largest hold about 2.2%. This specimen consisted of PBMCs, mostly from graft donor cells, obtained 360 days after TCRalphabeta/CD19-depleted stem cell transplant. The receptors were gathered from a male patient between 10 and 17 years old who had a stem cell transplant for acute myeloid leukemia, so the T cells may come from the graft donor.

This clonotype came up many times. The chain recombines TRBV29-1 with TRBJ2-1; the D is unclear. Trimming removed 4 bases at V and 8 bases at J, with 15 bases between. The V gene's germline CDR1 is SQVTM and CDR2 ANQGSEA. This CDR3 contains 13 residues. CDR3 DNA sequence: TGCAGCGTTGCAAGGGTCAGGTTCGATGAGCAGTTCTTC. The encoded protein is CSVARVRFDEQFF.

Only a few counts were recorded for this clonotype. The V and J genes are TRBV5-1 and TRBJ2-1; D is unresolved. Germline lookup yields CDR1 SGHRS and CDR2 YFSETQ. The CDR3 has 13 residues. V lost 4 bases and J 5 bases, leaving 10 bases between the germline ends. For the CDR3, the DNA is TGCGCCAGCAGCCCCCATAGGGACAATGAGCAGTTCTTC. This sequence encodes CASSPHRDNEQFF.

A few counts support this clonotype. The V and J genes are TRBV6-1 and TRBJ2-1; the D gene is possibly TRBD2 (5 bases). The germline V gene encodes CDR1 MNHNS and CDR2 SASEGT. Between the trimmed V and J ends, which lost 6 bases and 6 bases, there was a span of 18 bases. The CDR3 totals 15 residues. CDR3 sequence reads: CASSPVRGGGNEQFF. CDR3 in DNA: TGTGCCAGCAGCCCGGTCCGAGGAGGCGGCAATGAGCAGTTCTTC.

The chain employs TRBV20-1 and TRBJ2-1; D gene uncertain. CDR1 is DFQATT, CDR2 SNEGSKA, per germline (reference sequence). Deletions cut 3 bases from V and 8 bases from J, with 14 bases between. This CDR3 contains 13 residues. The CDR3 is CSARFRTRHEQFF. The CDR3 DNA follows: TGCAGTGCTAGGTTCCGGACGAGGCATGAGCAGTTCTTC.

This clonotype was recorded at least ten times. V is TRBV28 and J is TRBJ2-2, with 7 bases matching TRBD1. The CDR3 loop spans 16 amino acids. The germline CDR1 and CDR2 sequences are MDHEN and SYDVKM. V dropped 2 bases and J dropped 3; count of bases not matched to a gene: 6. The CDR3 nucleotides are TGTGCCAGCAGTTTACAGGGGGTATATGACACCGGGGAGCTGTTTTTT. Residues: CASSLQGVYDTGELFF.

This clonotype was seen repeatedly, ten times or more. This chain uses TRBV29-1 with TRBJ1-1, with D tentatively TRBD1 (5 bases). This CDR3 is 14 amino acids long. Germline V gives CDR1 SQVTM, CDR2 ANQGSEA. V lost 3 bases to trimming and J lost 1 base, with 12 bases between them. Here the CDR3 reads CSVDRLGANTEAFF. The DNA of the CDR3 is TGCAGCGTTGATCGGTTAGGGGCGAACACTGAAGCTTTCTTT.

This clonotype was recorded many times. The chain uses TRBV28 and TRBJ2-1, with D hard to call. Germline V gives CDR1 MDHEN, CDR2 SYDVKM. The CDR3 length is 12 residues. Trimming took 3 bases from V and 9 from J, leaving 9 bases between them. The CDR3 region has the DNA TGTGCCAGCAGTTTTCTAGTAGGTGAGCAGTTCTTC. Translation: CASSFLVGEQFF.

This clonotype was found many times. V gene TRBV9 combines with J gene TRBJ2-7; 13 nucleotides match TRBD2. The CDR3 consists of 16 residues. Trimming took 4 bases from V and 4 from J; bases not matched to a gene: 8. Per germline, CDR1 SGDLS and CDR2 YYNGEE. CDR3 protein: CASSNALTSGRYEQYF. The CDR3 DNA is TGTGCCAGCAGCAACGCCCTGACTAGCGGGAGGTACGAGCAGTACTTC.

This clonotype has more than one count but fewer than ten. This CDR3 reads CSARDPGLQETQYF. As DNA, the CDR3 is TGCAGTGCTAGAGACCCAGGGTTACAAGAGACCCAGTACTTC. The rearrangement links TRBV20-1 to TRBJ2-5, with D perhaps TRBD1 (5 bases). Germline loops: CDR1 DFQATT, CDR2 SNEGSKA (reference sequence). V shed 0 bases and J shed 2 bases, with 10 bases lying between them. This CDR3 is built from 14 residues.

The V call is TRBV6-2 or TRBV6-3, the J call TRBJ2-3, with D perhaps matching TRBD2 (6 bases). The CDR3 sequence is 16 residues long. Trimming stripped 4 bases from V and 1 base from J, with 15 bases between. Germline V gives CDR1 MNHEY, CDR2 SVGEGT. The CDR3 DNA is TGTGCCAGCAGTTCCCCGTGGCGGGGAGGCACAGATACGCAGTATTTT. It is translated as CASSSPWRGGTDTQYF.

This CDR3 reads CASSVNTGELFF. The CDR3 DNA sequence: TGTGCCAGCAGCGTGAACACCGGGGAGCTGTTTTTT. The rearrangement uses TRBV9 and TRBJ2-2; D gene unclear. Germline loops: CDR1 SGDLS, CDR2 YYNGEE. V gave up 2 bases and J gave up 1 base, with 0 bases separating them. This CDR3 comprises 12 residues.

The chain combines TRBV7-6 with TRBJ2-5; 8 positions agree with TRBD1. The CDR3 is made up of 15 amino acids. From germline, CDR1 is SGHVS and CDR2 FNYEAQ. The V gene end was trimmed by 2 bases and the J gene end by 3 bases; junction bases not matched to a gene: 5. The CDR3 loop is CASSLQGARKETQYF. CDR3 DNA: TGTGCCAGCAGCTTACAGGGGGCGAGGAAAGAGACCCAGTACTTC.

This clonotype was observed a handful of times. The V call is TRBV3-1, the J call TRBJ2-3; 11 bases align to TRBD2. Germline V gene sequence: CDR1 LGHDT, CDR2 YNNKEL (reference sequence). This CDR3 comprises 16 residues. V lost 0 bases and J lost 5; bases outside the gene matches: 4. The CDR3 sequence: CASSQELAGVKDTQYF. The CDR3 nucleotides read TGTGCCAGCAGCCAAGAACTAGCGGGAGTAAAAGATACGCAGTATTTT.

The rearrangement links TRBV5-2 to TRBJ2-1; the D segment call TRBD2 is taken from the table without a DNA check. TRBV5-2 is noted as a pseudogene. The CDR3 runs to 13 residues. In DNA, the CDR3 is TGTGCCAGGGGCCCCGGACTCCTAAATGAGCAGTTCTTC. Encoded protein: CARGPGLLNEQFF.

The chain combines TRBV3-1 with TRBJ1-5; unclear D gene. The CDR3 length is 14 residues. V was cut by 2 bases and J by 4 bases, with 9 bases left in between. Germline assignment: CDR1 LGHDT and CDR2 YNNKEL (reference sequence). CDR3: CASSQRGRNQPQHF. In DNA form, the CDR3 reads TGTGCCAGCAGCCAACGCGGAAGAAATCAGCCCCAGCATTTT.

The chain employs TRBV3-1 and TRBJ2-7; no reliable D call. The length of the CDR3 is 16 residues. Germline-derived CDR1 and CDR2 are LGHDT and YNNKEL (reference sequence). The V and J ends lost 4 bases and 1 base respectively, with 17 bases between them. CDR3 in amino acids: CASSLRSGSPSYEQYF. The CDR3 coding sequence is TGTGCCAGCAGCCTTCGTTCCGGGTCGCCATCCTACGAGCAGTACTTC.

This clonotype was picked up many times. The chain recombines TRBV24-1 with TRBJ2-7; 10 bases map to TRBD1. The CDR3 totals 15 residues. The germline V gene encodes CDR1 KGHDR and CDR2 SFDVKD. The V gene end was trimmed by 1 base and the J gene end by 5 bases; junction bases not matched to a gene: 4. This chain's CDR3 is CATSDFGTGEDEQYF. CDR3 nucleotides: TGTGCCACCAGTGATTTCGGGACAGGGGAGGACGAGCAGTACTTC.

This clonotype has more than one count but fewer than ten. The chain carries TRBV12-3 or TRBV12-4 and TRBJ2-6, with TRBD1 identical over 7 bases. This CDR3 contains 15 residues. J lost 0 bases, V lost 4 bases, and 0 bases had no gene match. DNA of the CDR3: TGTGCCAGCAGTTACAGGGGCTCTGGGGCCAACGTCCTGACTTTC. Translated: CASSYRGSGANVLTF.

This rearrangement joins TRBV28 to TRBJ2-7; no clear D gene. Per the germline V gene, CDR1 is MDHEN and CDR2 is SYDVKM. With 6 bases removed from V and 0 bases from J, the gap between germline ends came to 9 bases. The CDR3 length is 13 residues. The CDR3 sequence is CASSPQFSYEQYF. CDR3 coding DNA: TGTGCCAGCAGCCCACAATTCTCCTACGAGCAGTACTTC.

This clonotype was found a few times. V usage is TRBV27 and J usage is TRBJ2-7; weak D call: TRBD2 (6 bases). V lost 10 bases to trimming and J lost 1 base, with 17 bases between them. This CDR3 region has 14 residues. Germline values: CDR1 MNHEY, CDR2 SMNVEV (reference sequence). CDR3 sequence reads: CAIIDSGYSYEQYF. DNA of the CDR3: TGTGCCATTATCGATAGCGGTTATTCCTACGAGCAGTACTTC.

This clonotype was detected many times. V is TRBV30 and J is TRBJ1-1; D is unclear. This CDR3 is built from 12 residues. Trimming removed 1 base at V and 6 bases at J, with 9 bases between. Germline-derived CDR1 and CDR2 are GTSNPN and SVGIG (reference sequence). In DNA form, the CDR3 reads TGTGCCTGGAGTGGGGTTGAGGCTGAAGCTTTCTTT. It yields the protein CAWSGVEAEAFF.